These 24 T cell receptor beta chains originate from one sample sequenced in a study of CD4 and CD8 cells across lung adenocarcinoma regions. TCRdb passed the PCR reads through MiXCR, listing each CDR3 protein once. The table has 7,400 or so distinct CDR3 sequences, roughly 40% seen once. Source material: CD4+ T cells from the margin of a lung tumor. The receptors come from a male donor with lung adenocarcinoma. The CD4 and CD8 labels of this study may be unreliable.

V is TRBV6-5 and J is TRBJ2-1, with 13 bases lining up with TRBD2. V was clipped by 7 bases and J by 9 bases; unmatched bases: 9. CDR1 and CDR2 from the germline V gene are MNHEY and SVGAGI. This CDR3 has 15 amino acids. DNA for the CDR3: TGTGCCAGCATTTGGGGACTAGCGGGAAGTGTTGAGCAGTTCTTC. This codes for CASIWGLAGSVEQFF.

The genes are TRBV5-6 and TRBJ2-1; D perhaps matches TRBD2 (5 bases). The ends were cut back, 0 bases at V and 6 bases at J, with 16 bases in the middle. From germline, CDR1 is SGHDT and CDR2 YYEEEE. The CDR3 totals 16 residues. The CDR3 sequence is CASSLGTRIGINEQFF. The DNA for the CDR3 is TGTGCCAGCAGCTTGGGTACTAGAATCGGTATCAATGAGCAGTTCTTC.

This clonotype was seen at least ten times. This chain links TRBV6-1 with TRBJ2-1, with 7 bases that match TRBD2. Germline V gene sequence: CDR1 MNHNS, CDR2 SASEGT. CDR3 size: 14 residues. With 9 bases clipped from V and 2 bases from J, the junction kept 7 bases outside the gene matches. The CDR3 is CASTLADTYNEQFF. DNA of the CDR3: TGTGCCAGTACTCTAGCGGACACCTACAATGAGCAGTTCTTC.

By share, this clonotype counts as medium-sized. V gene TRBV6-5 combines with J gene TRBJ2-1; D unclear. The V gene's germline CDR1 is MNHEY and CDR2 SVGAGI. With 2 bases removed from V and 4 bases from J, the gap between germline ends came to 12 bases. This CDR3 has 15 amino acids. DNA of the CDR3: TGTGCCAGCAGTTACAGTGGGCCTGAATACAATGAGCAGTTCTTC. This codes for CASSYSGPEYNEQFF.

The genes are TRBV7-6 and TRBJ2-2; D is tentatively TRBD1 or TRBD2 (6 bases each). Germline V lookup: CDR1 SGHVS, CDR2 FNYEAQ. The CDR3 runs to 16 residues. V gave up 4 bases and J gave up 5 bases, with 17 bases separating them. CDR3 sequence reads: CASSSRGQGGTGELFF. The CDR3 DNA follows: TGTGCCAGCAGCTCCCGGGGGCAGGGAGGAACCGGGGAGCTGTTTTTT.

Details on this clonotype: A junction boundary mismatches the germline segment, possibly from a read error. V usage is TRBV7-2 and J usage is TRBJ2-1, with D perhaps matching TRBD1 or TRBD2 (6 bases each). The CDR3 length is 14 residues. From germline, CDR1 is SGHTA and CDR2 FQGNSA. Here the CDR3 DNA reads TGTGCGGGCAGCGGAGACCGGGGGCAAGAGACGCAGTATTTC. Translating it yields CAGSGDRGQETQYF. Full variable domain (missing parts from reference TRBV7-2 and TRBJ2-1): GAGVSQSPSNKVTEKGKDVELRCDPISGHTALYWYRQSLGQGLEFLIYFQGNSAPDKSGLPSDRFSAERTGGSVSTLTIQRTQQEDSAVYLCAGSGDRGQETQYFGPGTRLTVL.

The V call is TRBV6-1, the J call TRBJ2-1; TRBD2 matches 7 bases. The better agreement between TRBJ2-2 and the DNA end casts doubt on the J call. Germline-derived CDR1 and CDR2 are MNHNS and SASEGT. The CDR3 is 15 amino acids. The CDR3 region is CASSDTSASAGELFF. CDR3 sequence (DNA): TGTGCCAGCAGCGATACTAGCGCGAGCGCCGGGGAGCTGTTTTTT.

By its share, this clonotype is large. The chain employs TRBV10-1 and TRBJ2-1, with a weak D call TRBD2 (7 bases). Per the germline V gene, CDR1 is WNHNN and CDR2 is SYGVQD (reference sequence). This CDR3 comprises 16 residues. Trimming took 6 bases from V and 3 from J, leaving 18 bases between them. The CDR3 here is CASRKGGVSHYNEQFF. The CDR3 DNA reads TGCGCCAGCAGGAAGGGGGGGGTAAGTCACTACAATGAGCAGTTCTTC.

The V call is TRBV10-3, the J call TRBJ1-5; D gene unclear. The germline gives CDR1 ENHRY, CDR2 SYGVKD. CDR3 size: 12 residues. Trimming cost V 11 bases and J 0 bases, with 8 bases left between them. CDR3 region: CASGNSNQPQHF. CDR3 DNA: TGTGCCTCGGGTAATAGCAATCAGCCCCAGCATTTT.

V and J are TRBV6-2 or TRBV6-3 and TRBJ1-1, with a possible D match to TRBD1 (5 bases). V shed 0 bases and J shed 1 base, with 9 bases lying between them. CDR1 and CDR2 from the germline V gene are MNHEY and SVGEGT. This CDR3 spans 15 amino acids. CDR3 DNA: TGTGCCAGCAGTTACTCGGGGGAGGGGAACACTGAAGCTTTCTTT. This translates into CASSYSGEGNTEAFF.

The V call is TRBV6-1, the J call TRBJ1-3; no firm D call. Germline CDR1 MNHNS, CDR2 SASEGT. The CDR3 is made up of 14 amino acids. Deletions cut 1 base from V and 3 bases from J, with 7 bases between. The CDR3 sequence is CASSEGEGGNTIYF. For the CDR3, the DNA is TGTGCCAGCAGTGAAGGAGAGGGTGGAAACACCATATATTTT.

Comments on this clonotype: An end of the junction differs from the germline gene, which may be a read error. J is TRBJ2-4 and V is TRBV6-4; D possibly corresponds to TRBD1 (5 bases). Per the germline V gene, CDR1 is MRHNA and CDR2 is SNTAGT. CDR3 length equals 14 residues. The CDR3: CRSRALRDKNTQYF. The CDR3 DNA sequence: TGTCGCAGCAGGGCGCTGAGAGACAAAAATACTCAGTATTTC.

The chain links TRBV11-2 to TRBJ2-5; a weak D match, TRBD1 (5 bases). Germline CDR1 reads SGHAT; CDR2 reads FQNNGV. The length of the CDR3 is 14 residues. V lost 3 bases, J lost 2 bases, and 10 bases lay in between. The CDR3 reads CASSLSTAQETQYF. For the CDR3, the DNA is TGTGCCAGCAGCTTGTCGACAGCTCAAGAGACCCAGTACTTC.

This clonotype was picked up many times. A read error may explain this, as a much larger clone is one base away. The chain carries TRBV27 and TRBJ2-1; tentative D call: TRBD2 (6 bases). From germline, CDR1 is MNHEY and CDR2 SMNVEV (reference sequence). Deletions cut 8 bases from V and 10 bases from J, with 18 bases between. CDR3 length: 13 residues. This CDR3 is CASRRGPDYEQFF. The CDR3 DNA reads as TGTGCCAGCCGGAGGGGCCCTGACTACGAGCAGTTCTTC.

This clonotype was found a few times. The chain recombines TRBV4-1 with TRBJ1-2; 8 bases match TRBD1. CDR1 is MGHRA and CDR2 is YSYEKL in the germline V gene. Trimming took 8 bases from V and 4 from J; bases not matched to a gene: 6. The CDR3 length is 13 residues. The CDR3 DNA follows: TGCGCCAGCGGTGGACAGGGAGGCTATGGCTACACCTTC. Amino acids: CASGGQGGYGYTF.

This clonotype was counted at least ten times. This could be a read error, since a much larger clone is one nucleotide away. The gene calls are TRBV27 and TRBJ2-5; D remains unclear. Trimming left V 0 bases short and J 11 bases short, with 16 bases between. CDR1 and CDR2 from the germline V gene are MNHEY and SMNVEV (reference sequence). This CDR3 is built from 14 residues. The CDR3 sequence is CASSLSLSLHEQYF. The CDR3 DNA follows: TGTGCCAGCAGTTTATCACTTTCCCTTCATGAGCAGTACTTC.

In regard to this clonotype: Compared with germline, one end of the junction differs, possibly owing to a read error. The chain uses TRBV5-1 and TRBJ2-3, with 7 bases lining up with TRBD2. The CDR3 length is 17 residues. CDR1 and CDR2 (germline): SGHRS, YFSETQ. The DNA of the CDR3 is TGCGCCAGCAGCTTGGGGGGGGGGGTCACTGGCAAAGATACCCAGTATTTT. Translated, it gives CASSLGGGVTGKDTQYF. The full variable domain, rest sourced from reference TRBV5-1 and TRBJ2-3, is KAGVTQTPRYLIKTRGQQVTLSCSPISGHRSVSWYQQTPGQGLQFLFEYFSETQRNKGNFPGRFSGRQFSNSRSEMNVSTLELGDSALYLCASSLGGGVTGKDTQYFGPGTRLTVL.

CDR3 protein: CASSDRDRGNYEQYF. The CDR3 DNA follows: TGTGCCAGCAGTGACCGGGACAGGGGAAACTACGAGCAGTACTTC. J is TRBJ2-5 and V is TRBV25-1; TRBD1 aligns across 10 bases. The DNA end favors TRBJ2-7, so the J call may be wrong. Germline loops: CDR1 MGHDK, CDR2 SYGVNS. This CDR3 comprises 15 residues.

J is TRBJ2-5 and V is TRBV6-1; no clear D gene. The J call is doubtful: the DNA matches TRBJ2-3 better. CDR1 MNHNS and CDR2 SASEGT come from the germline V gene. This CDR3 spans 15 amino acids. This chain's CDR3 is CASSESGGGQETQYF. DNA for the CDR3: TGTGCCAGCAGTGAGAGTGGCGGTGGGCAAGAGACCCAGTATTTT.

In its sample, this clonotype ranks as medium-sized. The V call is TRBV6-1, the J call TRBJ2-5, with D possibly TRBD1 on 6 matching bases. The V end lost 8 bases, the J end lost 5 bases, and 21 bases lay between the germline ends. Germline values: CDR1 MNHNS, CDR2 SASEGT. The CDR3 loop spans 15 amino acids. The CDR3 reads CASLLNRVSGETQYF. CDR3 DNA sequence: TGTGCCAGCCTTCTCAACAGGGTTTCGGGCGAGACCCAGTACTTC.

Notes on this clonotype: One end of the junction is discordant with germline, which a read error may explain. The CDR3 loop reads CAGSARDATETQYF. The CDR3 region has the DNA TGTGCCGGCAGTGCGCGGGACGCCACAGAGACGCAGTATTTC. This sequence joins TRBV6-1 and TRBJ2-3, with TRBD2 as a possible D gene (6 bases). The CDR3 runs 14 residues. Germline CDR1 and CDR2: MNHNS and SASEGT.

J is TRBJ1-5 and V is TRBV7-2; D may be TRBD1 (6 bases). Trimming removed 2 bases at V and 7 bases at J, with 15 bases between. The CDR3 spans 15 residues. Germline CDR1 reads SGHTA; CDR2 reads FQGNSA. CDR3 coding DNA: TGTGCCAGCAGCTTACGGCAGGGGAGCTTCCAGCCCCAGCATTTT. This sequence encodes CASSLRQGSFQPQHF.

The chain uses TRBV20-1 and TRBJ2-4; D perhaps matches TRBD2 (7 bases). Trimming shortened V by 6 bases and J by 1 base, and 25 bases separated the two germline ends. The CDR3 runs 18 residues. CDR1 is DFQATT, CDR2 SNEGSKA, per germline (reference sequence). In DNA, the CDR3 is TGCAGTGCCCAGTACCCTCCCGTGGGGGGGCGCGCCAAAAACATTCAGTACTTC. Translation: CSAQYPPVGGRAKNIQYF.

J is TRBJ1-2 and V is TRBV6-5; no reliable D call. Germline CDR1 is MNHEY and CDR2 is SVGAGI. The CDR3 runs to 16 residues. V lost 0 bases, J lost 3 bases, and 14 bases lay in between. The CDR3 loop is CASSYSIRSGYYGYTF. The DNA for the CDR3 is TGTGCCAGCAGTTACTCGATCAGAAGTGGGTACTATGGCTACACCTTC.